Below are 27 T cell receptor beta chains sequenced from a single sample in a study of cytomegalovirus exposure and HLA in healthy donors. PCR involved 60 Vbeta and 13 Jbeta primers. Clones were read by immunoSEQ multiplex PCR, and TCRdb kept only the in-frame ones, dropping some. The sample holds approximately 96,000 clones, around two thirds seen once. Sequencing was done on a sample of PBMCs. These receptors were taken from a male donor in good health and CMV-seronegative.

The CDR3 nucleotides read TGTGCCAGTAGTTCCAGCAGGGAATTAACCTACGAGCAGTACTTC. Its translation: CASSSSRELTYEQYF. This sequence joins TRBV19 and TRBJ2-7, with a tentative D call TRBD1 (5 bases). The CDR3 sequence is 15 residues long. CDR1 LNHDA and CDR2 SQIVND come from the germline V gene (reference sequence). Trimming left V 5 bases short and J 2 bases short, with 16 bases between.

A word on this clone: The junction does not match germline at one end; this may be a read error. This chain joins TRBV4-1 and TRBJ1-1; D unclear. This CDR3 has 17 residues. Per germline, CDR1 MGHRA and CDR2 YSYEKL. CDR3 sequence: CAGSQDAVPDANTEAFF. The CDR3 DNA is TGCGCCGGCAGCCAAGATGCGGTACCCGACGCGAACACTGAAGCTTTCTTT.

The chain combines TRBV19 with TRBJ2-7, with 9 bases identical to TRBD2. This CDR3 spans 16 amino acids. Germline V CDR1 and CDR2: LNHDA, SQIVND (reference sequence). J gave up 6 bases and V 4 bases, and 13 bases lay outside the gene matches. As DNA, the CDR3 is TGTGCCAGTAGTACTCCCGTTGATAGCGGGAGAGGCGAGCAGTACTTC. This translates into CASSTPVDSGRGEQYF.

The chain joins TRBV9 to TRBJ1-3, with D unresolved. Germline CDR1 reads SGDLS; CDR2 reads YYNGEE. Trimming shortened V by 4 bases and J by 0 bases, and 14 bases separated the two germline ends. The CDR3 runs to 16 residues. The CDR3: CASSRPGKASGNTIYF. CDR3 bases: TGTGCCAGCAGCAGACCGGGGAAAGCCTCTGGAAACACCATATATTTT.

CDR3 bases: TGTGCCAGCAGCGTAGGACAGGGATGGACTGAAGCTTTCTTT. It specifies CASSVGQGWTEAFF. The chain recombines TRBV9 with TRBJ1-1, with 7 bases matching TRBD1. V dropped 0 bases and J dropped 5; count of bases not matched to a gene: 4. This CDR3 contains 14 residues. Germline CDR1 and CDR2: SGDLS and YYNGEE.

The CDR3: CASSVGLAGGSGELFF. CDR3 DNA sequence: TGTGCCAGCAGCGTAGGACTAGCGGGAGGATCCGGGGAGCTGTTTTTT. The rearrangement uses TRBV7-3 and TRBJ2-2; 14 bases map to TRBD2. The CDR3 spans 16 residues. The junction had 5 bases not matched to a gene; V was cut back by 5 bases and J by 6 bases. The V gene's germline CDR1 is SGHTA and CDR2 FQGTGA. Full variable domain (outside the CDR3, taken from reference TRBV7-3 and TRBJ2-2): GAGVSQTPSNKVTEKGKYVELRCDPISGHTALYWYRQSLGQGPEFLIYFQGTGAADDSGLPNDRFFAVRPEGSVSTLKIQRTERGDSAVYLCASSVGLAGGSGELFFGEGSRLTVL.

The V and J genes are TRBV29-1 and TRBJ1-1; possible D gene TRBD1, 5 bases. Per the germline V gene, CDR1 is SQVTM and CDR2 is ANQGSEA. Trimming pared 3 bases from V and 6 bases from J, leaving 23 bases between. The CDR3 sequence is 16 residues long. The CDR3: CSVESPGAGRMSEAFF. The CDR3 DNA sequence: TGCAGCGTTGAGTCCCCGGGCGCAGGGAGGATGTCTGAAGCTTTCTTT.

This clone turned up a few times. This chain connects TRBV28 to TRBJ1-1; 11 nucleotides match TRBD1. J lost 1 base, V lost 6 bases, and 7 bases had no gene match. This CDR3 comprises 16 residues. From germline, CDR1 is MDHEN and CDR2 SYDVKM. The CDR3 nucleotides are TGTGCCAGCAGACAGGACAGGGGGCTAGGGAACACTGAAGCTTTCTTT. It encodes CASRQDRGLGNTEAFF.

The chain joins TRBV2 to TRBJ1-2; TRBD1 is a possible D gene (6 bases). The V and J ends lost 4 bases and 4 bases respectively, with 16 bases between them. From germline, CDR1 is SNHLY and CDR2 FYNNEI. The CDR3 is made up of 15 amino acids. CDR3 DNA: TGTGCCAGCAGTGCCGGACAGCCGTTAACCTATGGCTACACCTTC. This sequence encodes CASSAGQPLTYGYTF.

The rearrangement links TRBV5-1 to TRBJ2-7; TRBD1 matches at 9 bases. The germline V gene encodes CDR1 SGHRS and CDR2 YFSETQ. J lost 1 base, V lost 5 bases, and 7 bases had no gene match. The CDR3 loop spans 15 amino acids. The CDR3 nucleotides read TGCGCCAGCAGTTTCACCGGGACAGGGTCCTACGAGCAGTACTTC. The encoded protein is CASSFTGTGSYEQYF.

The chain is built from TRBV11-2 and TRBJ2-2; 14 positions agree with TRBD2. The germline gives CDR1 SGHAT, CDR2 FQNNGV. V shed 4 bases and J 4 bases; nucleotides not matched to a gene: 8. This CDR3 is built from 18 residues. For the CDR3, the DNA is TGTGCCAGCAGCTCCCGGACTAGCGGGAGGTGGGGCACCGGGGAGCTGTTTTTT. Its protein is CASSSRTSGRWGTGELFF. The full variable domain, rest sourced from reference TRBV11-2 and TRBJ2-2, is EAGVAQSPRYKIIEKRQSVAFWCNPISGHATLYWYQQILGQGPKLLIQFQNNGVVDDSQLPKDRFSAERLKGVDSTLKIQPAKLEDSAVYLCASSSRTSGRWGTGELFFGEGSRLTVL.

In this sample, this clone turned up once. V and J are TRBV27 and TRBJ2-7, with D unresolved. Trimming took 3 bases from V and 3 from J, leaving 12 bases between them. The CDR3 runs 14 residues. Germline V gene lookup returns CDR1 MNHEY and CDR2 SMNVEV (reference sequence). CDR3 DNA: TGTGCCAGCAGTTTCGGCAGACGGAGCTACGAGCAGTACTTC. Its protein is CASSFGRRSYEQYF.

This clone has only a few counts. V is TRBV12-5 and J is TRBJ1-2; TRBD1 agrees at 11 bases. V was pared by 4 bases and J by 5 bases, with 6 bases of the junction left unmatched. The CDR3 sequence is 15 residues long. Germline V gene sequence: CDR1 LGHNT, CDR2 FRNRAP. DNA of the CDR3: TGTGCTAGTGGTTCAGGACAGGGGGCGCGGTATGGCTACACCTTC. It encodes CASGSGQGARYGYTF.

The chain employs TRBV7-8 and TRBJ1-5; D possibly corresponds to TRBD1 (6 bases). CDR3 size: 13 residues. The germline V and J ends were trimmed by 7 bases and 5 bases, with 12 bases remaining between them. CDR1 is SGHVS and CDR2 is FQNEAQ in the germline V gene. The CDR3 reads CASTSGEYQPQHF. In nucleotides, the CDR3 is TGTGCCAGCACGTCAGGGGAATATCAGCCCCAGCATTTT.

This clone was found a few times. The chain recombines TRBV4-2 with TRBJ1-3; D is unresolved. The germline V gene has CDR1 LGHNA and CDR2 YNFKEQ. Trimming pared 2 bases from V and 0 bases from J, leaving 11 bases between. The CDR3 runs 16 residues. CDR3 sequence reads: CASSQSTRISGNTIYF. The DNA of the CDR3 is TGTGCCAGCAGCCAAAGTACGAGGATCTCTGGAAACACCATATATTTT.

The chain combines TRBV6-1 with TRBJ2-7, with a tentative D call TRBD2 (6 bases). The CDR3 totals 15 residues. The V end was cut by 3 bases, the J end by 2 bases, with 14 bases between. Looked up from germline, CDR1 is MNHNS and CDR2 is SASEGT. The CDR3 reads CASSEKEGRTYEQYF. The CDR3 nucleotides read TGTGCCAGCAGTGAGAAGGAGGGGAGGACCTACGAGCAGTACTTC.

V is TRBV9 and J is TRBJ1-3, with D possibly matching TRBD1 (5 bases). The V end lost 0 bases, the J end lost 4 bases, and 14 bases lay between the germline ends. CDR1 and CDR2 (germline): SGDLS, YYNGEE. The CDR3 covers 16 residues. CDR3 sequence: CASSVAQGAPGNTIYF. Here the CDR3 DNA reads TGTGCCAGCAGCGTAGCTCAAGGGGCTCCAGGAAACACCATATATTTT.

On this clone: Because it lacks the conserved phenylalanine or tryptophan at the end, this CDR3 is likely a read error. No DNA is shown, since the ends of the CDR3 on it are uncertain; the CDR3 is the one TCRdb lists. The V and J genes are TRBV11-2 and TRBJ2-3; the table assigns TRBD2, which was not confirmed against the DNA. The CDR3 region is 13 residues in length, termini included. Germline V gives CDR1 SGHAT, CDR2 FQNNGV. CDR3 amino acids: CASSLGLERGLDI.

The chain carries TRBV6-1 and TRBJ1-5, with D possibly matching TRBD1 (6 bases). Trimming cost V 5 bases and J 2 bases, with 10 bases left between them. This CDR3 has 14 residues. CDR1 is MNHNS and CDR2 is SASEGT in the germline V gene. The CDR3 region has the DNA TGTGCCAGCAGTCAGGGGACGGGCAATCAGCCCCAGCATTTT. Its protein is CASSQGTGNQPQHF.

V is TRBV11-2 and J is TRBJ2-7, with 7 bases aligning to TRBD1. This CDR3 is built from 13 residues. Trimming cost V 2 bases and J 2 bases; bases outside gene matches: 0. Germline V gene sequence: CDR1 SGHAT, CDR2 FQNNGV. The CDR3 loop reads CASSLQGAYEQYF. The CDR3 DNA reads as TGTGCCAGCAGCTTACAGGGGGCCTACGAGCAGTACTTC.

The chain is built from TRBV28 and TRBJ2-1; 7 bases line up with TRBD1. With V trimmed by 3 bases and J by 4 bases, 9 bases remained unmatched. CDR1 is MDHEN, CDR2 SYDVKM, per germline. This CDR3 has 16 residues. The CDR3 is CASSFNGTDLYNEQFF. The CDR3 DNA sequence: TGTGCCAGCAGTTTTAATGGGACAGATTTATACAATGAGCAGTTCTTC.

This clone showed up just once. This rearrangement joins TRBV27 to TRBJ1-5; D is unresolved. Germline lookup yields CDR1 MNHEY and CDR2 SMNVEV (reference sequence). The CDR3 spans 15 residues. Trimming stripped 2 bases from V and 3 bases from J, with 11 bases between. The CDR3: CASSLERGFNQPQHF. The CDR3 nucleotides read TGTGCCAGCAGTTTAGAGCGGGGATTCAATCAGCCCCAGCATTTT.

The rearrangement joins TRBV7-2 to TRBJ1-1, with 8 bases that match TRBD1. Germline loops: CDR1 SGHTA, CDR2 FQGNSA. The V segment lost 5 bases and the J segment 4 bases; nucleotides outside the gene matches: 9. The CDR3 loop spans 15 amino acids. CDR3 DNA: TGTGCCAGCAGCCTCGGACAGGGCATGTTCACTGAAGCTTTCTTT. Residues: CASSLGQGMFTEAFF.

V gene TRBV15 combines with J gene TRBJ2-1, with 7 bases aligning to TRBD2. Germline V gene data show CDR1 as LNHNV and CDR2 as YYDKDF (reference sequence). Trimming at V came to 1 base and at J to 7 bases, leaving 22 bases not matched to a gene. The CDR3 runs to 20 residues. The CDR3 is CATSRVFPRGSHPPPNEQFF. CDR3 nucleotide sequence: TGTGCCACCAGCAGAGTGTTTCCACGCGGGAGCCATCCTCCCCCAAATGAGCAGTTCTTC.

This chain uses TRBV9 with TRBJ2-7; 10 bases are a match to TRBD1. This CDR3 is 15 amino acids long. Germline V gene data show CDR1 as SGDLS and CDR2 as YYNGEE. J gave up 2 bases and V 0 bases, and 2 bases lay outside the gene matches. CDR3 nucleotide sequence: TGTGCCAGCAGCGTAGAGGGACAGGGGACCTACGAGCAGTACTTC. This gives the protein CASSVEGQGTYEQYF.

The V gene is TRBV5-1, the J gene TRBJ2-5; D perhaps matches TRBD2 (7 bases). With 4 bases removed from V and 2 bases from J, the gap between germline ends came to 18 bases. Germline CDR1 reads SGHRS; CDR2 reads YFSETQ. CDR3 length: 16 amino acids. The CDR3 region has the DNA TGCGCCAGCAGCGTTGGGGGAGGGGGTAGACAAGAGACCCAGTACTTC. Protein product: CASSVGGGGRQETQYF.

The chain recombines TRBV13 with TRBJ2-4; D is possibly TRBD1 (5 bases). The germline V and J ends were trimmed by 7 bases and 5 bases, with 12 bases remaining between them. Germline V gives CDR1 PRHDT, CDR2 FYEKMQ (reference sequence). The CDR3 is 13 amino acids. CDR3 protein: CASNLGRENIQYF. CDR3 coding DNA: TGTGCCAGCAACCTGGGCAGGGAAAACATTCAGTACTTC.